This T cell receptor (beta chain) was profiled in a study of T cell responses to AZD1222 COVID-19 vaccine. Study-level information: Second-dose intervals of approximately 4 or approximately 12 weeks were pooled. General study findings and limits: Per reports, nearly half of all spike-specific TCRs target regions that are unmutated in variants.

Comment on this clone: The antigen is not known.

Data came from immunoSEQ multiplex PCR; TCRdb stores just in-frame clones and leaves some out. The data contain about 170,000 clones, approximately 86% of them seen just once; the ten biggest clones take up roughly 2.5%. Sequenced here: peripheral blood, sampled on day 0 of AZD1222 vaccination. The origin of this receptor is an adult in good health.

The CDR3: CASSPFSGFDTQYF. The CDR3 coding sequence is TGTGCCAGTAGTCCATTTAGCGGATTCGATACGCAGTATTTT. This chain uses TRBV19 with TRBJ2-3; TRBD2 is a possible D gene (6 bases). Germline values: CDR1 LNHDA, CDR2 SQIVND (reference sequence). The CDR3 has 14 amino acids. Trimming removed 5 bases at V and 6 bases at J, with 15 bases between. Based on the CDR3 plus reference TRBV19 and TRBJ2-3, the full variable domain is DGGITQSPKYLFRKEGQNVTLSCEQNLNHDAMYWYRQDPGQGLRLIYYSQIVNDFQKGDIAEGYSVSREKKESFPLTVTSAQKNPTAFYLCASSPFSGFDTQYFGPGTRLTVL.